These T cell receptor beta chains were read from a single sample in a study of regulatory T cells in long-lasting Graves disease. TCRdb passed the multiplex PCR reads through MiXCR, listing each CDR3 protein once. The data show about 470,000 distinct CDR3 sequences, 15% to 20% seen once. The sample was also reused in another study, on T cells in Graves' hyperthyroidism and ophthalmopathy.

Material: peripheral blood mononuclear cells (PBMCs), obtained at new diagnosis, from a patient treated with antithyroid drugs. These receptors all stem from a man aged 35 to 55 with Graves disease. Each CDR3 is given with its conserved first and last residue. A D gene is named only where the DNA matches it firmly. A row's size may be missing; if present it is once, few, many or a size class.

V: TRBV7-8; D: -; size: -; J: TRBJ2-7; CDR3: CASSETASGYEQYF; DNA: TGTGCCAGCAGCGAGACGGCGTCAGGCTACGAGCAGTACTTC
V: TRBV7-2; D: TRBD2; size: -; J: TRBJ2-7; CDR3: CASSQPLASEQYF; DNA: TGTGCCAGCAGCCAACCACTAGCGTCCGAGCAGTACTTC
V: TRBV4-1; D: -; size: -; J: TRBJ1-5; CDR3: CASSSLAGLGNQPQHF; DNA: TGCGCCAGCAGTTCCCTCGCGGGGTTGGGCAATCAGCCCCAGCATTTT
V: TRBV6-1; D: -; size: many; J: TRBJ1-4; CDR3: CASRLPGSGKKLFF; DNA: TGTGCCAGCAGGCTGCCTGGGTCGGGGAAAAAACTGTTTTTT
V: TRBV27; D: TRBD2; size: many; J: TRBJ2-7; CDR3: CASRSGSHEQYF; DNA: TGTGCCAGCAGGAGCGGGAGCCACGAGCAGTACTTC
V: TRBV18; D: -; size: many; J: TRBJ2-5; CDR3: CASSPWQGETQYF; DNA: TGTGCCAGCTCACCGTGGCAGGGGGAGACCCAGTACTTC
V: TRBV4-1; D: -; size: -; J: TRBJ2-1; CDR3: CASSQGGPSYNEQFF; DNA: TGCGCCAGCAGCCAAGGCGGGCCCTCCTACAATGAGCAGTTCTTC
V: TRBV6-2/TRBV6-3; D: -; size: many; J: TRBJ1-5; CDR3: CASSFRGGYQPQHF; DNA: TGTGCCAGCAGTTTCAGAGGGGGATACCAGCCCCAGCATTTT
V: TRBV30; D: -; size: many; J: TRBJ2-1; CDR3: CASHRAGSYNEQFF; DNA: TGTGCCTCCCACAGGGCTGGCTCCTACAATGAGCAGTTCTTC
V: TRBV6-5; D: -; size: -; J: TRBJ2-7; CDR3: CASSYSRQGHYEQYF; DNA: TGTGCCAGCAGTTACTCTAGGCAGGGGCACTACGAGCAGTACTTC
V: TRBV20-1; D: -; size: -; J: TRBJ1-6; CDR3: CSARAAGSLETPLHF; DNA: TGCAGTGCTAGAGCCGCAGGTTCCCTTGAGACACCCCTCCACTTT
V: TRBV12-5; D: TRBD1; size: few; J: TRBJ2-3; CDR3: CASGQWTGSFTDTQYF; DNA: TGTGCTAGTGGTCAATGGACAGGGTCGTTTACAGATACGCAGTATTTT
V: TRBV28; D: -; size: many; J: TRBJ2-3; CDR3: CASTSPGETDTQYF; DNA: TGTGCCAGCACCTCCCCCGGAGAGACAGATACGCAGTATTTT
V: TRBV25-1; D: TRBD2; size: -; J: TRBJ2-1; CDR3: CASSEVGGLAGYNEQFF; DNA: TGTGCCAGCAGTGAAGTTGGGGGACTAGCGGGGTACAATGAGCAGTTCTTC
V: TRBV19; D: -; size: few; J: TRBJ2-1; CDR3: CASSIRDGNEQFF; DNA: TGTGCCAGTAGTATCCGGGACGGCAATGAGCAGTTCTTC
V: TRBV4-1; D: -; size: many; J: TRBJ2-1; CDR3: CASSQGFRQGRYNEQFF; DNA: TGCGCCAGCAGCCAAGGCTTCCGGCAGGGACGCTACAATGAGCAGTTCTTC
V: TRBV11-1; D: -; size: many; J: TRBJ1-1; CDR3: CASSLDAGANTEAFF; DNA: TGTGCCAGCAGCTTAGACGCAGGGGCCAACACTGAAGCTTTCTTT
V: TRBV29-1; D: -; size: -; J: TRBJ1-1; CDR3: CSVVGSLNTEAFF; DNA: TGCAGCGTTGTAGGGTCATTGAACACTGAAGCTTTCTTT
V: TRBV27; D: -; size: few; J: TRBJ1-1; CDR3: CASSLSGSLPNTEAFF; DNA: TGTGCCAGCAGTTTATCGGGCAGTCTGCCGAACACTGAAGCTTTCTTT
V: TRBV18; D: -; size: many; J: TRBJ2-5; CDR3: CASSPGKTQYF; DNA: TGTGCCAGCTCCCCCGGGAAGACCCAGTACTTC
V: TRBV11-2; D: -; size: -; J: TRBJ2-7; CDR3: CASSSMRRSYEQYF; DNA: TGTGCCAGCAGCTCAATGCGCAGGTCCTACGAGCAGTACTTC
V: TRBV28; D: TRBD2; size: -; J: TRBJ2-1; CDR3: CASSLWGGSNEQFF; DNA: TGTGCCAGCAGTTTATGGGGAGGGAGCAATGAGCAGTTCTTC
V: TRBV14; D: -; size: many; J: TRBJ2-3; CDR3: CASSLNKESTQYF; DNA: TGTGCCAGCAGCCTTAATAAAGAGAGTACGCAGTATTTT
V: TRBV5-1; D: -; size: many; J: TRBJ2-3; CDR3: CASSLGRGTDTQYF; DNA: TGTGCCAGCAGCTTGGGAAGAGGCACAGATACGCAGTATTTT
V: TRBV3-1; D: TRBD2; size: many; J: TRBJ2-3; CDR3: CASSRGLAVDTQYF; DNA: TGTGCCAGCAGCCGGGGACTAGCGGTAGATACGCAGTATTTT
V: TRBV7-8; D: -; size: -; J: TRBJ1-2; CDR3: CASSLAERVYDGYTF; DNA: TGTGCCAGCAGCTTAGCGGAGAGGGTCTATGATGGCTACACCTTC
V: TRBV11-2; D: -; size: few; J: TRBJ2-4; CDR3: CASSLMSGDATAKNIQYF; DNA: TGTGCCAGCAGCTTGATGTCCGGAGATGCGACGGCCAAAAACATTCAGTACTTC